The 9 T cell receptor beta chains reported below all come from one sample, sequenced in a study of cytomegalovirus exposure and HLA in healthy donors. Profiling relied on immunoSEQ multiplex PCR, and the TCRdb table lists in-frame clones only, not all of them. Among about 110,000 clones listed, about 87% were seen once. Input material: PBMCs. These receptors were collected from a young woman in good health and CMV-seropositive.

The chain is built from TRBV2 and TRBJ2-3, with 8 bases lining up with TRBD1. The germline gives CDR1 SNHLY, CDR2 FYNNEI. The CDR3 has 16 residues. Trimming took 1 base from V and 0 from J; bases not matched to a gene: 3. The CDR3 spells CASSEETGGSTDTQYF. CDR3 nucleotide sequence: TGTGCCAGCAGTGAAGAAACAGGGGGGAGCACAGATACGCAGTATTTT. Filled out from reference TRBV2 and TRBJ2-3, the complete variable domain reads EPEVTQTPSHQVTQMGQEVILRCVPISNHLYFYWYRQILGQKVEFLVSFYNNEISEKSEIFDDQFSVERPDGSNFTLKIRSTKLEDSAMYFCASSEETGGSTDTQYFGPGTRLTVL.

J is TRBJ2-5 and V is TRBV6-1, with 11 bases aligning to TRBD1. CDR1 and CDR2 (germline): MNHNS, SASEGT. J gave up 12 bases and V 1 base, and 4 bases lay outside the gene matches. The CDR3 totals 13 residues. In DNA form, the CDR3 reads TGTGCCAGCAGTGAAGTAGGGGGACAGGGGGAGTACTTC. This encodes CASSEVGGQGEYF.

The V gene is TRBV4-3, the J gene TRBJ2-3; 7 bases are shared with TRBD2. J gave up 2 bases and V 3 bases, and 2 bases lay outside the gene matches. CDR1 and CDR2 (germline): LGHNA, YSLEER. The CDR3 has 14 amino acids. The CDR3 loop reads CASSQRGFTDTQYF. CDR3 nucleotide sequence: TGCGCCAGCAGCCAGCGGGGGTTCACAGATACGCAGTATTTT.

V usage is TRBV25-1 and J usage is TRBJ1-6; no reliable D call. Per the germline V gene, CDR1 is MGHDK and CDR2 is SYGVNS. This CDR3 region has 14 residues. V lost 6 bases and J 0 bases, leaving 6 bases between the germline ends. The CDR3 protein is CASSFLSYNSPLHF. As DNA, the CDR3 is TGTGCCAGCAGCTTTCTCTCCTATAATTCACCCCTCCACTTT.

The chain is built from TRBV5-1 and TRBJ1-4, with 8 bases fitting TRBD1. CDR3 length: 19 residues. CDR1 and CDR2 (germline): SGHRS, YFSETQ. Germline trimming cut 7 bases from V and 0 bases from J; bases unmatched to any gene: 17. The CDR3 DNA sequence: TGCGCCAGCCGAAGCTCGATTCCGGGACAGGTTGCAACTAATGAAAAACTGTTTTTT. It encodes CASRSSIPGQVATNEKLFF.

The chain links TRBV28 to TRBJ1-5; 7 nucleotides line up with TRBD1. V lost 9 bases to trimming and J lost 9 bases; unmatched junction nucleotides: 11. The CDR3 contains 13 residues. CDR1 is MDHEN and CDR2 is SYDVKM in the germline V gene. In DNA, the CDR3 is TGTGCCAGTCAGTCACAGGGGCTTTCGCCCCAGCATTTT. Amino acids: CASQSQGLSPQHF.

V is TRBV7-8 and J is TRBJ1-6; D is possibly TRBD1 (6 bases). This CDR3 has 17 amino acids. The germline V and J ends were trimmed by 0 bases and 4 bases, with 13 bases remaining between them. Germline V gene data show CDR1 as SGHVS and CDR2 as FQNEAQ. DNA of the CDR3: TGTGCCAGCAGCTTAGCCCCGGCAGGGGATTATAATTCACCCCTCCACTTT. Its protein is CASSLAPAGDYNSPLHF.

The V and J genes are TRBV10-3 and TRBJ1-1; D ambiguous. The V and J ends lost 6 bases and 3 bases respectively, with 11 bases between them. CDR1 and CDR2 from the germline V gene are ENHRY and SYGVKD. The CDR3 sequence is 13 residues long. The CDR3 protein is CAIRGRADTEAFF. The CDR3, as DNA: TGTGCCATCAGGGGGAGGGCGGACACTGAAGCTTTCTTT.

The sample holds a few counts of this clone. The CDR3 sequence: CASSSGLGQGDGTRVLTF. The CDR3 DNA reads as TGTGCCAGCAGCTCCGGTCTGGGACAGGGGGACGGGACTAGGGTCCTGACTTTC. The chain is built from TRBV5-6 and TRBJ2-6; 11 nucleotides match TRBD1. The junction had 18 bases not matched to a gene; V was cut back by 3 bases and J by 13 bases. CDR1 SGHDT and CDR2 YYEEEE come from the germline V gene. CDR3 size: 18 residues.